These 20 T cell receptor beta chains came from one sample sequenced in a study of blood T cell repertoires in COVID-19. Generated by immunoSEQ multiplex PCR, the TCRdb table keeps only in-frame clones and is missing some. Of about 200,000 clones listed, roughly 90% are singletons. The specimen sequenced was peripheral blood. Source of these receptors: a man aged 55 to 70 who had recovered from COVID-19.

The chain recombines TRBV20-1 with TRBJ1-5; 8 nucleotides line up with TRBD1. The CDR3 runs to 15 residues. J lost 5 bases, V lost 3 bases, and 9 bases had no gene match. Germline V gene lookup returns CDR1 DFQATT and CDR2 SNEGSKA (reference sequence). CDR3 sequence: CSASDLSGGDQPQHF. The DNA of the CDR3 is TGCAGTGCTAGTGACTTATCAGGGGGCGATCAGCCCCAGCATTTT.

CDR3 sequence reads: CASSYRGTDTQYF. CDR3 bases: TGTGCCAGCAGCTACCGGGGGACAGATACGCAGTATTTT. V gene TRBV6-6 combines with J gene TRBJ2-3; weak D call: TRBD2 (6 bases). Per germline, CDR1 MNHNY and CDR2 SVGAGI (reference sequence). The CDR3 is made up of 13 amino acids. V lost 6 bases, J lost 3 bases, and 10 bases lay in between.

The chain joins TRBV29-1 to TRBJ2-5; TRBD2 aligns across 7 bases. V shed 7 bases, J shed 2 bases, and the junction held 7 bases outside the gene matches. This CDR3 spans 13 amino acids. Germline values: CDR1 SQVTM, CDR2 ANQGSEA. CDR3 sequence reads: CSAALLAQETQYF. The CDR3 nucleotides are TGCAGCGCCGCCCTACTAGCGCAAGAGACCCAGTACTTC.

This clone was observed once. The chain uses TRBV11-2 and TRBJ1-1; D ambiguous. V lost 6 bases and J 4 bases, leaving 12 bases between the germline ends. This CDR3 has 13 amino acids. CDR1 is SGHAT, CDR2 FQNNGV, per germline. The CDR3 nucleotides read TGTGCCAGCAGACACCCTACGGGCACTGAAGCTTTCTTT. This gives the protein CASRHPTGTEAFF.

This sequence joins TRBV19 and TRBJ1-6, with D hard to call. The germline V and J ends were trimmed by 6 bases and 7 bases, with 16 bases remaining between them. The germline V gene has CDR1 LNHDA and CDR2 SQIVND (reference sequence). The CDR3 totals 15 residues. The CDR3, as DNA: TGTGCCAGTAGCACCTCTTCATACCGGAATTCACCCCTCCACTTT. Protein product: CASSTSSYRNSPLHF.

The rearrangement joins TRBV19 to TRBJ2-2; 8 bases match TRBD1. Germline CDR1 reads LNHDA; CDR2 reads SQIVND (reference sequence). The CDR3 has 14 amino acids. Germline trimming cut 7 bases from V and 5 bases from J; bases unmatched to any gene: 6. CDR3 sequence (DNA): TGTGCCAGTACCCAGGACAGGGAAACCGGGGAGCTGTTTTTT. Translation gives CASTQDRETGELFF.

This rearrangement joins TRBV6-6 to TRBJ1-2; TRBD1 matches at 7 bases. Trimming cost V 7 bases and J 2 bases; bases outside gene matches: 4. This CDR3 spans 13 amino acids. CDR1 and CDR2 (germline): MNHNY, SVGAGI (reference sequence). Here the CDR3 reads CASNDRDNYGYTF. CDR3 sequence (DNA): TGTGCCAGCAATGACAGGGACAACTATGGCTACACCTTC.

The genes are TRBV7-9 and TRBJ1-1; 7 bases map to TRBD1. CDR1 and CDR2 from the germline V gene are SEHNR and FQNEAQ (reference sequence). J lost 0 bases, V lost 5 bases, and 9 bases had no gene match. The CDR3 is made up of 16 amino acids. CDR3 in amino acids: CASSPQGGSVNTEAFF. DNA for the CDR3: TGTGCCAGCAGCCCTCAAGGGGGCTCGGTGAACACTGAAGCTTTCTTT.

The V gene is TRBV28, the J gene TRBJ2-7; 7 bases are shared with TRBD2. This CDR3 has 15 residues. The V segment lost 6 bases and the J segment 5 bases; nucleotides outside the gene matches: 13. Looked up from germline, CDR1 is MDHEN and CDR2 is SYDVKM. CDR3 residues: CASRASGGPSHEQYF. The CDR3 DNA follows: TGTGCCAGCAGGGCCTCGGGGGGACCTTCACACGAGCAGTACTTC.

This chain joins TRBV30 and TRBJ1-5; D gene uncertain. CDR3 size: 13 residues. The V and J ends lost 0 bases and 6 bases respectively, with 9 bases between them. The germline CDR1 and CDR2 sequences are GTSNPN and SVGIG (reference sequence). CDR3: CAWSVQVGQPQHF. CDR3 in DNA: TGTGCCTGGAGTGTTCAGGTGGGTCAGCCCCAGCATTTT.

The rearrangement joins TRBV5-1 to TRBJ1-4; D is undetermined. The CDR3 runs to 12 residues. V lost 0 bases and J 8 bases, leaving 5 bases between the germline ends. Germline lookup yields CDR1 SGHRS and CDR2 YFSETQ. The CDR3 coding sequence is TGCGCCAGCAGCTTGGAAGCGGAAAAACTGTTTTTT. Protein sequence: CASSLEAEKLFF.

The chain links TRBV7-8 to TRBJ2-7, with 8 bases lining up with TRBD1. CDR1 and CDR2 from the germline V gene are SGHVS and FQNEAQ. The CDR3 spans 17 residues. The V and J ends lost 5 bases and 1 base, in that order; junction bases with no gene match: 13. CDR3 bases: TGTGCCAGCAGCCTTCAAACAGGGGGGCAAAGGTCCTACGAGCAGTACTTC. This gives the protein CASSLQTGGQRSYEQYF.

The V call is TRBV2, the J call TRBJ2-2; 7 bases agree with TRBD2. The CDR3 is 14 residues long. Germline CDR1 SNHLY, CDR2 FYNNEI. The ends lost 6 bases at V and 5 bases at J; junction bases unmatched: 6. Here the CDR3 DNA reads TGTGCCAGCAGGGGGGGGAGGGGAACCGGGGAGCTGTTTTTT. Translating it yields CASRGGRGTGELFF.

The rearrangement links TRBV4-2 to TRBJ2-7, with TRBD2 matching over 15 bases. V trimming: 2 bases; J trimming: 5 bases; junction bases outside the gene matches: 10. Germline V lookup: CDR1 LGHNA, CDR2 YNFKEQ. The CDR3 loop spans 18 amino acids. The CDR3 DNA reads TGTGCCAGCAGCCAATTCGCACTGGGACTAGCGGGAGGCCACGAGCAGTACTTC. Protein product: CASSQFALGLAGGHEQYF.

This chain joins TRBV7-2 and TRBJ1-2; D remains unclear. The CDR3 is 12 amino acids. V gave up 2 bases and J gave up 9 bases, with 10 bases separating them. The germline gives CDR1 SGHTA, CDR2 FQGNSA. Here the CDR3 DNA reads TGTGCCAGCAGCTTAACGAGGGTCCGCTACACCTTC. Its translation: CASSLTRVRYTF.

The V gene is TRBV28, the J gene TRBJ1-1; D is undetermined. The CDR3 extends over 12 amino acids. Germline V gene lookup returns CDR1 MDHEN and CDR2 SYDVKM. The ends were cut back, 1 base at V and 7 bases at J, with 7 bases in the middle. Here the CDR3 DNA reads TGTGCCAGCAGTTTATCGACGGGTGAAGCTTTCTTT. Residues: CASSLSTGEAFF.

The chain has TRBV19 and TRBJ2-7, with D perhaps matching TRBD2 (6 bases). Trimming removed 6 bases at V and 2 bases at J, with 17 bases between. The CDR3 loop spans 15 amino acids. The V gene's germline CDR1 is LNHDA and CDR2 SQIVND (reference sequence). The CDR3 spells CASRPRAAGTYEQYF. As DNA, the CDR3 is TGTGCCAGTAGACCCAGGGCTGCGGGGACCTACGAGCAGTACTTC.

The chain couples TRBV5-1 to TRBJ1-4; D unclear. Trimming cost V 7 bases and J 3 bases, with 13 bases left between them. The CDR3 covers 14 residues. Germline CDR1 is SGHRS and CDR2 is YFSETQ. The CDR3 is CASSRSLANEKLFF. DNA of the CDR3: TGCGCCAGCTCCCGGTCGCTGGCTAATGAAAAACTGTTTTTT.

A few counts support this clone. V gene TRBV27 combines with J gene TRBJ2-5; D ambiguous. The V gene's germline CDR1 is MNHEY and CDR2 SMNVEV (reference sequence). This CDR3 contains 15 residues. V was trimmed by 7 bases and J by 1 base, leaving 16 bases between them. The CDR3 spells CASKRTPGSQETQYF. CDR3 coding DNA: TGTGCCAGCAAACGCACCCCCGGGTCCCAAGAGACCCAGTACTTC.

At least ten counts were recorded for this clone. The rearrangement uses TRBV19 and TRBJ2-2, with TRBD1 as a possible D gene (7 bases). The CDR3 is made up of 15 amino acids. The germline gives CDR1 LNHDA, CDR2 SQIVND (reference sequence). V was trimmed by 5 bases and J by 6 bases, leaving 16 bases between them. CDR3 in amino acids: CASSSRRGQAGELFF. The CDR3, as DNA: TGTGCCAGTAGTTCGAGGAGGGGGCAGGCCGGGGAGCTGTTTTTT.